The 3 T cell receptor beta chains presented below share a single source sample, sequenced in a study of PD-1 blockade in classical Hodgkin lymphoma. The repertoire was sequenced with immunoSEQ multiplex PCR; TCRdb's copy has only in-frame clones and lacks some. This sample has 45,000 or so clones, with roughly 88% found just once. Time point meaning: newly diagnosed, previously untreated cHL patient sample. Sequenced material: peripheral blood mononuclear cells (PBMCs). Receptors were obtained from a human donor with classical Hodgkin lymphoma.

The rearrangement links TRBV7-7 to TRBJ2-2; no clear D gene. Germline CDR1 is SSHAT and CDR2 is FNYEAQ (reference sequence). The CDR3 is 13 residues long. V lost 2 bases and J 4 bases, leaving 5 bases between the germline ends. DNA of the CDR3: TGTGCCAGCAGCTTACTTAGCACCGGGGAGCTGTTTTTT. Its translation is CASSLLSTGELFF. The full variable domain, in which reference TRBV7-7 and TRBJ2-2 provide the parts outside the CDR3, is GAGVSQSPRYKVTKRGQDVTLRCDPISSHATLYWYQQALGQGPEFLTYFNYEAQPDKSGLPSDRFSAERPEGSISTLTIQRTEQRDSAMYRCASSLLSTGELFFGEGSRLTVL.

The chain links TRBV14 to TRBJ2-3; no firm D call. Germline V lookup: CDR1 SGHDN, CDR2 FVKESK. The CDR3 runs 12 residues. V shed 9 bases and J shed 4 bases, with 11 bases lying between them. DNA of the CDR3: TGTGCCAGGACCCTAAGCCCAGATACGCAGTATTTT. Translation gives CARTLSPDTQYF.

The chain couples TRBV7-6 to TRBJ2-1, with D perhaps TRBD1 or TRBD2 (7 bases each). Germline assignment: CDR1 SGHVS and CDR2 FNYEAQ. CDR3 length: 13 amino acids. Trimming took 5 bases from V and 8 from J, leaving 13 bases between them. CDR3: CASSLQGRDEQFF. The CDR3 DNA reads TGTGCCAGCAGCCTACAGGGGAGGGATGAGCAGTTCTTC. The whole variable domain, remainder taken from reference TRBV7-6 and TRBJ2-1, is GAGVSQSPRYKVTKRGQDVALRCDPISGHVSLYWYRQALGQGPEFLTYFNYEAQQDKSGLPNDRFSAERPEGSISTLTIQRTEQRDSAMYRCASSLQGRDEQFFGPGTRLTVL.